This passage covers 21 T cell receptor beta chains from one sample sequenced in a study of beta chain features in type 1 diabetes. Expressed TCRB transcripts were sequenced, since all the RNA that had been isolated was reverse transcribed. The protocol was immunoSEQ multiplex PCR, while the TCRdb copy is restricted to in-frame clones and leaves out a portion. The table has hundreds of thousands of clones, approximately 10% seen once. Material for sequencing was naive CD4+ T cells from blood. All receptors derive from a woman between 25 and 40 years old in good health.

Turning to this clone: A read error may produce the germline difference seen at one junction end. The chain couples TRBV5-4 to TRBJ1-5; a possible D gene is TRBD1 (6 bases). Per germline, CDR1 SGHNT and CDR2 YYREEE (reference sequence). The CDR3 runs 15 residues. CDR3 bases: TGCGCCAGCAGCCAAGAAGCAGGGGAGTTTCAGCCCCAGCATTTT. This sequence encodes CASSQEAGEFQPQHF.

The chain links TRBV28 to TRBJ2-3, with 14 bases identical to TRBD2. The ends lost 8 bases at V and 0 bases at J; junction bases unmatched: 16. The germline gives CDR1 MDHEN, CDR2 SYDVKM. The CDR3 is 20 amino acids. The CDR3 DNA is TGTGCCAGCGCCCGGGGGGGACTAGCGGGAGTTCTACGTAGCACAGATACGCAGTATTTT. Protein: CASARGGLAGVLRSTDTQYF.

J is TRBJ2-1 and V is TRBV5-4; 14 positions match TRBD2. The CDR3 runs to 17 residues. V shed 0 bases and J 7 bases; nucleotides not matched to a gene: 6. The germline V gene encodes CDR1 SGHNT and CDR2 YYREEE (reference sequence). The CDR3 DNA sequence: TGTGCCAGCAGCTTGGGAGGACTAGCGGGAGGTGTTAATGAGCAGTTCTTC. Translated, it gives CASSLGGLAGGVNEQFF.

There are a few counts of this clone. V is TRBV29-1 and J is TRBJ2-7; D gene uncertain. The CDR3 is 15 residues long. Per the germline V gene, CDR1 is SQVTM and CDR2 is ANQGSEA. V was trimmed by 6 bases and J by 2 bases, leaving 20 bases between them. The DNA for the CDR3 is TGCAGCGTCGTACTCAGCGTTTGGTCTCCCTACGAGCAGTACTTC. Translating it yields CSVVLSVWSPYEQYF.

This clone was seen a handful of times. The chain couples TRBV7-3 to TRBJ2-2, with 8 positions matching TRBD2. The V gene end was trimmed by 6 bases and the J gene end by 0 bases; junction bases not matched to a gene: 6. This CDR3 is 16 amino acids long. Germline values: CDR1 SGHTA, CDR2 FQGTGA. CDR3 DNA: TGTGCCAGCAGTAAGACTAGCGCTGCGAACACCGGGGAGCTGTTTTTT. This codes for CASSKTSAANTGELFF. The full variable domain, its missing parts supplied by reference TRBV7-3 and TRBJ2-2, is GAGVSQTPSNKVTEKGKYVELRCDPISGHTALYWYRQSLGQGPEFLIYFQGTGAADDSGLPNDRFFAVRPEGSVSTLKIQRTERGDSAVYLCASSKTSAANTGELFFGEGSRLTVL.

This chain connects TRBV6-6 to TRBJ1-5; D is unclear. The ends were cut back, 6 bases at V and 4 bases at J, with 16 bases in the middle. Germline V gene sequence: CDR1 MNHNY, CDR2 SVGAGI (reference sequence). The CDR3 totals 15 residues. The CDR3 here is CASRGADGLNQPQHF. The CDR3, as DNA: TGTGCCAGCAGGGGCGCCGACGGATTAAATCAGCCCCAGCATTTT.

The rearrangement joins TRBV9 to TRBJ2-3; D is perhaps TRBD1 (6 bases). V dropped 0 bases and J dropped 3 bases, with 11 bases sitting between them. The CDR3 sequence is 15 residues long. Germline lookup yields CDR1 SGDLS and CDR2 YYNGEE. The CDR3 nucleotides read TGTGCCAGCAGCGTAGAAGGACAGAATACAGATACGCAGTATTTT. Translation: CASSVEGQNTDTQYF.

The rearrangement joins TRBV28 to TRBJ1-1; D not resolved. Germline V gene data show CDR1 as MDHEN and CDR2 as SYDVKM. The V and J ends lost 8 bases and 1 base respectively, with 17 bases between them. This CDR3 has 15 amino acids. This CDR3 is CASLPSGSSNTEAFF. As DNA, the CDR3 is TGTGCCAGCCTACCCTCGGGGTCGTCGAACACTGAAGCTTTCTTT. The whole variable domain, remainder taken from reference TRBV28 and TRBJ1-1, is DVKVTQSSRYLVKRTGEKVFLECVQDMDHENMFWYRQDPGLGLRLIYFSYDVKMKEKGDIPEGYSVSREKKERFSLILESASTNQTSMYLCASLPSGSSNTEAFFGQGTRLTVV.

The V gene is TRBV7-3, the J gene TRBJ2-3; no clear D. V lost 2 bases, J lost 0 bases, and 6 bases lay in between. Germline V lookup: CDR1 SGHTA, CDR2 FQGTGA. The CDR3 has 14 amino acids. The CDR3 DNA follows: TGTGCCAGCAGCTTATATCCTAGCACAGATACGCAGTATTTT. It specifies CASSLYPSTDTQYF.

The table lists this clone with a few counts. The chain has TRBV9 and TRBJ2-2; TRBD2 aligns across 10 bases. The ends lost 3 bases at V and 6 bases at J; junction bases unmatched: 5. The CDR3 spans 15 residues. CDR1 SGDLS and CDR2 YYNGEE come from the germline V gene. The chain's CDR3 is CASSASGSRAGELFF. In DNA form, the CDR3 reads TGTGCCAGCAGCGCTAGCGGGAGTAGGGCCGGGGAGCTGTTTTTT.

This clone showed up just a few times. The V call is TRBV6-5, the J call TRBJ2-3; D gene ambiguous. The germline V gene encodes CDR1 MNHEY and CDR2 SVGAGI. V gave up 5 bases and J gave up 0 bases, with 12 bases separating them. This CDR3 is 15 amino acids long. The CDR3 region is CASSARFSSTDTQYF. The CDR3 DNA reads TGTGCCAGCAGTGCCAGGTTCTCTAGCACAGATACGCAGTATTTT.

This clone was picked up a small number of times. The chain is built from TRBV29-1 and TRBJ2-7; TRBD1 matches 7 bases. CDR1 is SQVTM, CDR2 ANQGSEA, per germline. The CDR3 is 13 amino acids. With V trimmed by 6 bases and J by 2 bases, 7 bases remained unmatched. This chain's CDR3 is CSVLDRVTYEQYF. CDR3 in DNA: TGCAGCGTCCTCGACAGGGTCACCTACGAGCAGTACTTC.

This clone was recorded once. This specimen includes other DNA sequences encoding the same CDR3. For the CDR3, the DNA is TGTGCCAGCAGCTTAGCGGGAGGGCCGTACGAGCAGTACTTC. It encodes CASSLAGGPYEQYF. This sequence joins TRBV7-2 and TRBJ2-7; 7 bases fit TRBD2. Germline V gene sequence: CDR1 SGHTA, CDR2 FQGNSA. This CDR3 has 14 residues. J gave up 4 bases and V 0 bases, and 3 bases lay outside the gene matches.

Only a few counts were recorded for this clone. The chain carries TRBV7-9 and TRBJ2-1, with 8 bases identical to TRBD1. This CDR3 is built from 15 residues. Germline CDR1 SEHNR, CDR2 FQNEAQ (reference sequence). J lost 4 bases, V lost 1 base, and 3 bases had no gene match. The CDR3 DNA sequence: TGTGCCAGCAGCTTAGGGACAGGGACTTACAATGAGCAGTTCTTC. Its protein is CASSLGTGTYNEQFF.

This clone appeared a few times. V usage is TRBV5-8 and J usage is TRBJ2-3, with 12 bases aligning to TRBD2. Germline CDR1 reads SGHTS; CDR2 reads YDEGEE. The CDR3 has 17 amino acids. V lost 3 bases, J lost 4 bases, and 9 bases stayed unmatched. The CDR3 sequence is CASSSTGTSGSSDTQYF. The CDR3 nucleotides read TGTGCCAGCAGCTCTACCGGGACTAGCGGGTCTTCAGATACGCAGTATTTT.

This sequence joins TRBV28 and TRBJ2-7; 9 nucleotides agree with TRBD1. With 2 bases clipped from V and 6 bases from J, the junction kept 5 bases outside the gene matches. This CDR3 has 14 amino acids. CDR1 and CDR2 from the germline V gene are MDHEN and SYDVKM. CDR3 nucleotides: TGTGCCAGCAGTTTACGGGACAGGGTCGGCGAGCAGTACTTC. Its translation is CASSLRDRVGEQYF.

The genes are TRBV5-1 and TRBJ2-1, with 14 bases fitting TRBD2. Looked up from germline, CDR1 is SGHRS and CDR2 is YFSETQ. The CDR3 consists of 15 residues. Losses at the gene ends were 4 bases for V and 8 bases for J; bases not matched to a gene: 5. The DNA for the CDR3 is TGCGCCAGCAGCGGGGGGACTAGCGGGAGTTATGAGCAGTTCTTC. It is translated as CASSGGTSGSYEQFF. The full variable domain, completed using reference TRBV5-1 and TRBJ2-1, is KAGVTQTPRYLIKTRGQQVTLSCSPISGHRSVSWYQQTPGQGLQFLFEYFSETQRNKGNFPGRFSGRQFSNSRSEMNVSTLELGDSALYLCASSGGTSGSYEQFFGPGTRLTVL.

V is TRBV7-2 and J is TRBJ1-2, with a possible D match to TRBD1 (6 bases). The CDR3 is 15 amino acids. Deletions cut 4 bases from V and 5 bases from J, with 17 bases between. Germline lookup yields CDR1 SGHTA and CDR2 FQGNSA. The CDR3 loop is CASSSNSGQTYGYTF. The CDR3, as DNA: TGTGCCAGCAGCTCAAATTCGGGACAAACATATGGCTACACCTTC.

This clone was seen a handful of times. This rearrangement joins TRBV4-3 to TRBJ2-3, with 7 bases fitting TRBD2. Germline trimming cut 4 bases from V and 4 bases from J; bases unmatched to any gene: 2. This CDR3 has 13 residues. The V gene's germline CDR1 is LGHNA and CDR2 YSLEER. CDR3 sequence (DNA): TGCGCCAGCAGCCCACGGGAGGCAGATACGCAGTATTTT. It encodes CASSPREADTQYF.

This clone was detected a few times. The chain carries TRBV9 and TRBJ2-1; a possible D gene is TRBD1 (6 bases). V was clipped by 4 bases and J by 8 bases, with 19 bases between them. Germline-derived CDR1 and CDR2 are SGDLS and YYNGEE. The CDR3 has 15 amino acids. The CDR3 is CASSPTTGYWDEQFF. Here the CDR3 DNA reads TGTGCCAGCAGCCCCACCACAGGGTATTGGGATGAGCAGTTCTTC.

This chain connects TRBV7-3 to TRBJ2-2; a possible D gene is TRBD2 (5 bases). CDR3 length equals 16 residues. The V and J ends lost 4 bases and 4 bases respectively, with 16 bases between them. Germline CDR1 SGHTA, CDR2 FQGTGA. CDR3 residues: CASSYDPGFRTGELFF. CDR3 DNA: TGTGCCAGCAGCTATGATCCGGGATTTCGCACCGGGGAGCTGTTTTTT.